This T cell receptor (beta chain) was observed in a study of post-analysis software for immune sequencing data. This clonotype was observed a few times. Carried by the TCR beta cDNA libraries were unique molecular identifiers. TCRdb re-called the PCR reads with MiXCR, one entry per CDR3 protein. The sample contains 450,000 or so distinct CDR3 sequences, roughly 45% of which appear only once. The TCR was taken from a girl between 10 and 17 years old with multiple sclerosis. Sequences were obtained from blood.

CDR3 protein: CSARRAPYEQYF. The DNA for the CDR3 is TGCAGTGCTAGGAGGGCACCCTACGAGCAGTACTTC. The chain uses TRBV20-1 and TRBJ2-7; D possibly corresponds to TRBD2 (5 bases). V was pared by 3 bases and J by 2 bases, with 8 bases between. CDR3 length: 12 amino acids. Germline CDR1 DFQATT, CDR2 SNEGSKA (reference sequence).